This is a list of T cell receptor beta chains from one sample in a study of tumor-infiltrating lymphocytes in primary liver carcinoma. TCRdb ran MiXCR on the multiplex PCR reads and lists one entry per CDR3 protein. The profile covers 55,000 to 65,000 distinct CDR3 sequences, with 55% to 75% appearing a single time and approximately 50% taken by the ten largest. Sequencing was carried out using liver tumor tissue from sampling region 2. Receptors originate from a man in his forties or fifties with primary liver carcinoma and hepatitis B virus infection. Each CDR3 is given with its conserved first and last residue. D genes are given only for firm matches. A clone size is listed for some rows: how often the clone was seen (once, few, many), or a class if it is expanded.

cdr3_nt cdr3_aa cdr3_length clone_size v_call d_call j_call
TGTGCCAGCAGTGGACAGGGGAACAATGGGCAGTTTTTC CASSGQGNNGQFF 13 - TRBV6-5 TRBD1 TRBJ2-1
TGTGTCAGCAGTTTGGTACTAGCGGGGGGTCCCTCCTACAACGAGCAGTTCTTC CVSSLVLAGGPSYNEQFF 18 - TRBV12-3/TRBV12-4 TRBD2 TRBJ2-1
TGTGCCAGCAGTGAAGGGGGCTCTGGGGCCAACGTCCTGACTTTC CASSEGGSGANVLTF 15 - TRBV6-1 - TRBJ2-6
TGTGCCAGCAGCCATGAGTACGGACAGGGTTTCTGGACCGAAGCTTTCTTT CASSHEYGQGFWTEAFF 17 - TRBV4-2 TRBD1 TRBJ1-1
TGCGCCGGCAGCCAAGGGGACAGGAACTACAGCTACACCTTC CAGSQGDRNYSYTF 14 once TRBV4-1 TRBD1 TRBJ1-2
TGTGCCAGCAGCCAAGACCCACACGGGACGCTGCTGGAGACCCAGTACTTC CASSQDPHGTLLETQYF 17 - TRBV4-2 - TRBJ2-5
TGTGCCAGCAGCTTAGTCGGAGGGCTGGGCCAGCCCCAGCATTTT CASSLVGGLGQPQHF 15 few TRBV11-2 - TRBJ1-5
TGCGCCAGCAGCCAAGATCCCGTGACAGGGGGTCCCTCTGGGGCCAACGTCCTCACTTTC CASSQDPVTGGPSGANVLTF 20 - TRBV4-1 TRBD1 TRBJ2-6
TGTGCCAGCAATTCCCCCGGGACTCCAGTACCCTTATGGGTCCGCACAGATACGCAGTATTTT CASNSPGTPVPLWVRTDTQYF 21 - TRBV6-1 - TRBJ2-3
TGTGCCAGCAGTCCTACAGGGGCGGGGGTGAATCAGCCCCAGCATTTT CASSPTGAGVNQPQHF 16 many TRBV12-3/TRBV12-4 TRBD1 TRBJ1-5
TGTGCCAGCAGCCCGATAGCTGGGACAGGAGCTGAGGCCCAGTACTTC CASSPIAGTGAEAQYF 16 - TRBV11-2 TRBD1 TRBJ2-5
TGTACCAGTAGTTTATGGGGTGGAGCGGACATAGCCAAAAACATTCAGTACTTC CTSSLWGGADIAKNIQYF 18 - TRBV12-3/TRBV12-4 - TRBJ2-4
TGCGTCAGCAGCTTGAGGGGGACAGGGTGGAACGATTCACCCCTCCACTTT CVSSLRGTGWNDSPLHF 17 - TRBV5-1 TRBD1 TRBJ1-6
TGTGTCAGCTCACCACCGCACCTCTCCTACGAGCAGTATTTC CVSSPPHLSYEQYF 14 - TRBV18 - TRBJ2-7
TGCGCCAGCAGCCAAGATGGGTCAGGGCACGGGGCCAACGTCCTGACTTTC CASSQDGSGHGANVLTF 17 - TRBV4-3 - TRBJ2-6
TGTGCCAGCAGTCTGACTAGCGGGGCCAATGAGCAGTTCTTC CASSLTSGANEQFF 14 - TRBV11-2 TRBD2 TRBJ2-1
TGTGCCAGCAGTTACCCGTATTCCTACGAGCAGTACTTC CASSYPYSYEQYF 13 many TRBV6-2/TRBV6-3 - TRBJ2-7
TGTGTCAGCAGTTTCTCAGATATGCAGTATTTT CVSSFSDMQYF 11 - TRBV12-3/TRBV12-4 - TRBJ2-3
TGTGCCAGTAGTGAAGAAACTGACCCTTCCTCCGAGCAGTACTTC CASSEETDPSSEQYF 15 - TRBV6-1 - TRBJ2-7
TGTGCCTGCAGCCGCGACGGAAATAGCAATCAGCCCCAGCATTTT CACSRDGNSNQPQHF 15 - TRBV5-4 - TRBJ1-5
TGTGCCAGCAGCCAGGAGACCGCTCCCCGGGTCGATACGCAGTGTTTT CASSQETAPRVDTQCF 16 - TRBV4-2 - TRBJ2-3
TGTGCCAGCAGTTATCTAGGAGGGGCGAACACCGGGGAGCTGTTTTTT CASSYLGGANTGELFF 16 - TRBV6-5 - TRBJ2-2
TGCAGCGTTGGCGGGGCGGGGCAGTCCCAGCATTTT CSVGGAGQSQHF 12 - TRBV29-1 - TRBJ1-5
TGTGCCAGCACATCAGGGGGTTTCGGGGCCAATGAGCAGTTCTTC CASTSGGFGANEQFF 15 few TRBV6-2/TRBV6-3 TRBD1 TRBJ2-1
TGTGCCAGCAGTTACTCGCCCCAGGGTGGCTACGAGCAGTACTTC CASSYSPQGGYEQYF 15 - TRBV6-5 - TRBJ2-7
TGTGCCAGCTGCTTTGGGACAGGGGGCAATCAGCCCCAGCATTTT CASCFGTGGNQPQHF 15 - TRBV5-4 TRBD1 TRBJ1-5
TGTGCCAGCAGCCCCCGGGACAGGAACACCGGGGAGCTGTTTTTT CASSPRDRNTGELFF 15 - TRBV9 TRBD1 TRBJ2-2
TGTGCCAGCATGTCGAACACCGGGGGACTGTTTTTT CASMSNTGGLFF 12 once TRBV7-9 - TRBJ2-2
TGTGCCAGTAGCTTAACAGCAGGGGGCCCGAGGGAGACCCAGTACTTC CASSLTAGGPRETQYF 16 - TRBV11-2 TRBD1 TRBJ2-5
TGTGCCAGTAGCTTAGTGTCGGGATCGAGAGAGACCCAGTACTTC CASSLVSGSRETQYF 15 - TRBV11-2 - TRBJ2-5
TGCGCCAGCAGCTTATCAGCGAACACCGGGGAGCTGTTTTTT CASSLSANTGELFF 14 medium-sized TRBV5-1 - TRBJ2-2
TGTGCCAGCAGTTACTCGTATAGGAATGAGCAGTTCTTC CASSYSYRNEQFF 13 - TRBV6-2/TRBV6-3 - TRBJ2-1
TGCATCGCCCGCACAGGACGAGCCTACGACCAGTACTTC CIARTGRAYDQYF 13 - TRBV29-1 - TRBJ2-7
TGTGCCGGAAAGGGCGACACCGGGGAGCTGTTTTTT CAGKGDTGELFF 12 many TRBV7-8 - TRBJ2-2
TGTGCCAGCAGTGAATTCCCCCAAGGGGCCAACGTCCTGACTTTC CASSEFPQGANVLTF 15 few TRBV6-1 - TRBJ2-6
TGCAGCGTGACCGGACTAGCGGACTTCCCCCACACAGATACGCAGTATTTT CSVTGLADFPHTDTQYF 17 few TRBV29-1 TRBD2 TRBJ2-3
TGTCCCTGCAGTTTTGGGACGGGACTTTTCTACGAGCAGTACTTC CPCSFGTGLFYEQYF 15 - TRBV12-3/TRBV12-4 - TRBJ2-7
TGCGTCAGCAGCCCATCAGGGACAGGGGGCCCCAACACAGATACACAGTATTTT CVSSPSGTGGPNTDTQYF 18 - TRBV4-1 TRBD1 TRBJ2-3
TGTGCCAGCGGCCCCCGGTCAGCCCCTGGGGTGACCCAGTACTTC CASGPRSAPGVTQYF 15 - TRBV11-2 - TRBJ2-5
TGTGCCAGCAGTGAGGACGGGAGCTCCTACAATGAGCTGTTCTTC CASSEDGSSYNELFF 15 - TRBV5-8 - TRBJ2-1
TGTGCCAGGAGTTTAACTGCAGGGGTTAACTACGAGCATTACTTC CARSLTAGVNYEHYF 15 - TRBV12-3/TRBV12-4 - TRBJ2-7
TGTGCCAGTAGTAAGACTCCAGGAGGAACAAATGGAAGACTGTTTTTT CASSKTPGGTNGRLFF 16 - TRBV11-2 - TRBJ1-4
TGTGCCAGCAGCGGAGGGGGACCGGGGACCTACGAGCGGTACTTC CASSGGGPGTYERYF 15 once TRBV28 - TRBJ2-7
TGTGCCTGGAGTAATACCGGGACATGGGACGAGCAGTACTTC CAWSNTGTWDEQYF 14 - TRBV30 - TRBJ2-7
TGCAGTGCTAGCCGGGGGGGGGGTATTGAAGCTTTCTTT CSASRGGGIEAFF 13 - TRBV20-1 - TRBJ1-1
TGTGCCAGCAGTGAGGACGGGAGCTCCTACGATGAGCAGTTCTTC CASSEDGSSYDEQFF 15 - TRBV5-8 - TRBJ2-1
TGTAGCGCCATGGCATCTGGGACCGGCACTCCCTACGAGCAGCACTTC CSAMASGTGTPYEQHF 16 - TRBV29-1 - TRBJ2-7
TGCGCCAGCAGCCAGGGGCTGGCCATTAATGTGCAGTTCTTC CASSQGLAINVQFF 14 - TRBV4-1 - TRBJ2-1
TGTGACAGCAGTCCCGCAGATACGCGGTATTTT CDSSPADTRYF 11 - TRBV6-1 - TRBJ2-3
TGTGCCAGCAGCCCCGGACGGGCTACGGCTAATGAAAAACTGTCTTTT CASSPGRATANEKLSF 16 - TRBV7-9 - TRBJ1-4
TGTGCCAGCAGTGAAACAGGGGGCGAGTCCTACAATGAGCAGTTCTTC CASSETGGESYNEQFF 16 many TRBV25-1 TRBD1 TRBJ2-1
TGTGCCAGCGGTGCCACAGGGGGGTTCGCCAAAAACATTCAGTACTTC CASGATGGFAKNIQYF 16 - TRBV6-1 TRBD1 TRBJ2-4
TGTACCAGCAGTTACTTTGGGGGGCCCTACGAGCAGTACTTC CTSSYFGGPYEQYF 14 - TRBV6-2/TRBV6-3 - TRBJ2-7
TGTGCCAGCAACTTAACAGTATGGGGCTCGGGGGAGACCCAGTACTTC CASNLTVWGSGETQYF 16 - TRBV11-2 - TRBJ2-5
TGTGCCAGCAGTCAGGCAGGGCCGGCTTTCTTT CASSQAGPAFF 11 once TRBV6-2/TRBV6-3 - TRBJ1-1